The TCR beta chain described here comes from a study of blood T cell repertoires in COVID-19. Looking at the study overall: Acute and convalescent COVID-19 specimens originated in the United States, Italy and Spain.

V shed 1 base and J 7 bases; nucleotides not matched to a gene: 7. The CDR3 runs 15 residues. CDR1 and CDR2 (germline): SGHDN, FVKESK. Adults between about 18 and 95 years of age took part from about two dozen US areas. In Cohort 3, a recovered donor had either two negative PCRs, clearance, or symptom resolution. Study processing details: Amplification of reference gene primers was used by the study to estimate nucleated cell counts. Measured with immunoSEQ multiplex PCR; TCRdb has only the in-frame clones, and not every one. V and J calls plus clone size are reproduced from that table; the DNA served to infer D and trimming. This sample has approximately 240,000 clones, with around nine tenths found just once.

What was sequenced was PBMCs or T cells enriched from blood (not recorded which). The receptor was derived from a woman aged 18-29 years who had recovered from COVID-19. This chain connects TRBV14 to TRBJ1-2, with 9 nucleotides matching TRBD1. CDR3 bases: TGTGCCAGCAGCCAAGCAAGGACAGGGGTTCCTGGCTACACCTTC. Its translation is CASSQARTGVPGYTF.